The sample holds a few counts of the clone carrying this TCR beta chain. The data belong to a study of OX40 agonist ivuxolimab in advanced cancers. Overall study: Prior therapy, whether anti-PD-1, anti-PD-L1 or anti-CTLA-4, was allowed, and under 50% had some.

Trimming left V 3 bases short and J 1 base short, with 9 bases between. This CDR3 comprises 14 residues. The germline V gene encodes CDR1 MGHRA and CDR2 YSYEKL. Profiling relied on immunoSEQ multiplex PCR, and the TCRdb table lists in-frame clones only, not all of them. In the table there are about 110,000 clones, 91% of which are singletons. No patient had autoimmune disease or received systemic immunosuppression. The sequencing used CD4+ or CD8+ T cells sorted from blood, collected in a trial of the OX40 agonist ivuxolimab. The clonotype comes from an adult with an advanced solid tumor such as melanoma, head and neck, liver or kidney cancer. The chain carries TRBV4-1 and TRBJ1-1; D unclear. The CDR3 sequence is CASSQAGRNTEAFF. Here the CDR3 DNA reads TGCGCCAGCAGCCAGGCGGGGAGGAACACTGAAGCTTTCTTT.